The rows below give T cell receptor beta chains drawn from one sample of a study of blood T cells in healthy people across ages. A single record per CDR3 protein comes from TCRdb applying MiXCR to the 5' RACE reads. The sample contains over a million distinct CDR3 sequences, about 42% of which appear only once. The specimen was blood. The origin of the receptors is a woman younger than 35 in good health. Each CDR3 is given with its conserved first and last residue. A D gene is named only where the DNA matches it firmly. Not all rows give a size; the values are once, few, many and, for expanded clones, a class.

d_gene	j_gene	v_gene	abundance	CDR3nt	CDR3aa
-	TRBJ1-1	TRBV10-3	once	TGTGCCATCAGACGTTCGATACAGGGCCACACTGAAGCTTTCTTT	CAIRRSIQGHTEAFF
TRBD1	TRBJ2-7	TRBV5-6	-	TGTGCCAGCAGCTCGGCTTCGACAGGGGTTTACGAGCAGTACTTC	CASSSASTGVYEQYF
TRBD1	TRBJ2-1	TRBV29-1	-	TGCAGCGTTTTGGACAGGGGGCAAGGTGAGCAGTTCTTC	CSVLDRGQGEQFF
-	TRBJ1-2	TRBV4-1	once	TGCGCCAGCAGCCAAGAAGCCCGGGCCCCTGGCTACACCTTC	CASSQEARAPGYTF
-	TRBJ2-5	TRBV7-6	-	TGTGCCAGCAGCTTAGGTTTTTCAGGGGGGCTCAATGAGCAGTACTTC	CASSLGFSGGLNEQYF
-	TRBJ1-2	TRBV15	-	TGTGCCACCAGCAGAGGGGGTTCGGACAGCCTTGGCTACATCTTC	CATSRGGSDSLGYIF
-	TRBJ1-1	TRBV9	-	TGTGCCAGCAGCGTAGGCGGCCGGGAGGACACTGAAGCTTTCTTT	CASSVGGREDTEAFF
-	TRBJ1-2	TRBV20-1	few	TGCAGTGCCCCTAGAGGTCAAGGAGGCTACACCTTC	CSAPRGQGGYTF
TRBD1	TRBJ2-1	TRBV15	once	TGTGCCACCAGCAGAGATGACAGGGGGCTATACAATGAGCAGTTCTTC	CATSRDDRGLYNEQFF
TRBD1	TRBJ1-2	TRBV20-1	once	TGCAGTGCAAAGACAGGGGGCGCGGTGTATGGCTACACCTTC	CSAKTGGAVYGYTF
-	TRBJ2-7	TRBV5-1	-	TGCGCCAGCAGCTTGGTGGGATCCCTCTCCTACGAGCAGTACTTC	CASSLVGSLSYEQYF
TRBD2	TRBJ2-1	TRBV4-2	-	TGTGCCAGCAGCCAAGTGAAGCGGGGTTCCTACAATGAGCAGTTCTTC	CASSQVKRGSYNEQFF
-	TRBJ2-1	TRBV10-2	few	TGCGCCAGCAGGAGGACCCTTTACAATGAGCAGTTCTTC	CASRRTLYNEQFF
-	TRBJ1-4	TRBV20-1	-	TGCAGCTCCGAGCTGGTACAGGGTTTGGAAAAACTGTTTTTT	CSSELVQGLEKLFF
-	TRBJ2-3	TRBV29-1	many	TGCAGCGTTGAAGATCTTTGGGCAGATACGCAGTATTTT	CSVEDLWADTQYF
TRBD2	TRBJ2-1	TRBV9	few	TGTGCCAGCAGCATAGGAGGCCCGGGGGGGGTATACAATGAGCAGTTCTTC	CASSIGGPGGVYNEQFF
TRBD1	TRBJ1-4	TRBV4-3	-	TGCGCCAGCAGCCAAGTGACAGGGGGCCTTGAAAAACTGTTTTTT	CASSQVTGGLEKLFF
TRBD2	TRBJ2-7	TRBV19	few	TGTGCCAGTAGGCGAGGACTAGCGCCTACCTACAATGAGCAGTACTTC	CASRRGLAPTYNEQYF
-	TRBJ2-3	TRBV12-3/TRBV12-4	-	TGTGCCAGCAGTCCCCTCAGGAGATATACGCAGTATTTT	CASSPLRRYTQYF
-	TRBJ2-1	TRBV20-1	-	TGCAGTGCTCCTAAAGGACGTCTAGCAGGCAGGGAGCAGTTCTTC	CSAPKGRLAGREQFF
TRBD1	TRBJ1-5	TRBV5-1	-	TGCGCCAGCAGATGGGGACAGGGTAGTAATCAGCCCCAGCATTTT	CASRWGQGSNQPQHF
-	TRBJ2-7	TRBV20-1	-	TGCAGTGCCCCACCATCGCCTGGCTCCTACAATGAGCAGTACTTC	CSAPPSPGSYNEQYF
TRBD2	TRBJ2-7	TRBV7-2	-	TGTGCCAGCAGCTTAGAGCCTAGCGGAACATCCTACAATGAGCAGTACTTC	CASSLEPSGTSYNEQYF
-	TRBJ1-5	TRBV12-5	-	TGTGCTAGTGGTTCCATTAGCAATCAGCCCCAGCATTTT	CASGSISNQPQHF
-	TRBJ2-7	TRBV5-5	few	TGTGCCAGCAGCTTGTCCCCTACCAGGGTGTACGAGCAGTACTTC	CASSLSPTRVYEQYF
TRBD2	TRBJ2-3	TRBV7-3	-	TGTGCCAGCAGCTTATTGGGGACTAGCGGGAGGGCCCCCTCCCGCACAGATACGCAGTATTTT	CASSLLGTSGRAPSRTDTQYF
-	TRBJ1-2	TRBV7-9	once	TGTGCCAGCAGCTTACCAAATCAGGGTCTAGGCTATGGCTACACCTTC	CASSLPNQGLGYGYTF